This T cell receptor (beta chain) was captured in a study of cytomegalovirus exposure and HLA in healthy donors. Study overall: The 110 million or so unique TCR beta sequences, from roughly 170 million T cells, were found by an earlier analysis. Regarding the study as a whole: The study reported that TCR beta sequences accurately predicted HLA-A and HLA-B alleles in most subjects.

Donors showed nominal health when sampled, although they likely had unrecorded immune exposures. In the PCR, 60 Vbeta and 13 Jbeta primers were used. Some clones are missing from TCRdb's copy, which holds only in-frame ones; the method was immunoSEQ multiplex PCR. The sample shows over 85,000 clones, about 70% of them seen only once. Germline CDR1 is LNHNV and CDR2 is YYDKDF (reference sequence). The CDR3 runs 15 residues. V shed 5 bases, J shed 8 bases, and the junction held 9 bases outside the gene matches. This clone was detected a few times. Its specificity is not known. The clonotype comes from a female donor in good health and CMV-seronegative. Sequenced input: PBMCs. The chain recombines TRBV15 with TRBJ2-1, with 10 bases that match TRBD1. DNA for the CDR3: TGTGCCACCAGCGGCCGACAGGGGGCTATTCATGAGCAGTTCTTC. This sequence encodes CATSGRQGAIHEQFF.